This T cell receptor beta chain was sequenced during a study of cytomegalovirus exposure and HLA in healthy donors. Study results and caveats: The investigators catalogued 164 TCR beta chains as cytomegalovirus-associated.

The PCR used 60 Vbeta and 13 Jbeta primers. Profiled with immunoSEQ multiplex PCR; TCRdb holds only in-frame clones, not every one. The sample contains 100,000 or so clones, about 76% of which appear only once. This clone showed up just a few times. Its specificity is not known. J gave up 1 base and V 1 base, and 3 bases lay outside the gene matches. Germline CDR1 is SGHNT and CDR2 is YYREEE (reference sequence). CDR3 size: 16 residues. Source material: PBMCs. This chain uses TRBV5-4 with TRBJ2-2, with 8 bases that match TRBD2. The clonotype comes from a middle-aged woman in good health and CMV-seronegative. CDR3 DNA: TGTGCCAGCAGCTTGTGGCGGGGGGTGAACACCGGGGAGCTGTTTTTT. It codes for CASSLWRGVNTGELFF. The complete variable domain, with remaining parts taken from reference TRBV5-4 and TRBJ2-2, reads ETGVTQSPTHLIKTRGQQVTLRCSSQSGHNTVSWYQQALGQGPQFIFQYYREEENGRGNFPPRFSGLQFPNYSSELNVNALELDDSALYLCASSLWRGVNTGELFFGEGSRLTVL.